These 8 T cell receptor beta chains were sequenced from one sample in a study of early T cells in non-severe SARS-CoV-2 infection. MiXCR was run by TCRdb on the 5' RACE reads, yielding one entry per CDR3 protein. The sample shows 55,000 to 75,000 distinct CDR3 sequences, under 13% of them seen only once. Input material: whole blood. The receptors were gathered from an adult who was a healthcare worker with PCR-confirmed SARS-CoV-2 infection or an uninfected control (not recorded which).

V usage is TRBV28 and J usage is TRBJ1-2; D uncertain. The CDR3 is made up of 12 amino acids. Germline V lookup: CDR1 MDHEN, CDR2 SYDVKM. The V gene lost 6 bases and the J gene lost 8 bases, with 13 bases spanning the gap. CDR3 protein: CASRARERGYTF. CDR3 DNA: TGTGCCAGCAGGGCGAGGGAGAGAGGCTACACCTTC.

This clonotype occurred a few times. The chain links TRBV5-5 to TRBJ2-1; D is perhaps TRBD1 (7 bases). V lost 3 bases, J lost 3 bases, and 13 bases lay in between. CDR3 size: 15 residues. CDR1 and CDR2 (germline): SGHKS, YYEKEE (reference sequence). The CDR3, as DNA: TGTGCCAGCAGCTCAGGGGGGTCAGGCTACAATGAGCAGTTCTTC. This translates into CASSSGGSGYNEQFF.

In this sample, this clonotype turned up many times. The chain uses TRBV20-1 and TRBJ2-7; 9 nucleotides align to TRBD2. Trimming cost V 1 base and J 6 bases; bases outside gene matches: 7. Germline V gene sequence: CDR1 DFQATT, CDR2 SNEGSKA (reference sequence). The CDR3 is 14 amino acids. Here the CDR3 DNA reads TGCAGTGCTAGAGTTAGCGGGAGATTCGCCGAGCAGTACTTC. Residues: CSARVSGRFAEQYF.

The sample holds many counts of this clonotype. The J gene is TRBJ2-2, the V gene TRBV25-1, with a weak D call TRBD2 (6 bases). V was cut by 3 bases and J by 3 bases, with 11 bases left in between. Germline CDR1 and CDR2: MGHDK and SYGVNS. The CDR3 has 15 amino acids. CDR3: CASSEVQRDTGELFF. The CDR3 DNA reads TGTGCCAGCAGTGAGGTTCAGCGGGACACCGGGGAGCTGTTTTTT.

This clonotype was found many times. This rearrangement joins TRBV28 to TRBJ1-2; tentative D call: TRBD1 (6 bases). Between the trimmed V and J ends, which lost 2 bases and 1 base, there was a span of 8 bases. Germline V gene lookup returns CDR1 MDHEN and CDR2 SYDVKM. This CDR3 region has 14 residues. CDR3 sequence reads: CASSLRGNNYGYTF. CDR3 coding DNA: TGTGCCAGCAGTTTAAGGGGGAATAACTATGGCTACACCTTC.

In this sample, this clonotype turned up many times. V and J are TRBV12-3 or TRBV12-4 and TRBJ2-2; 7 bases are a match to TRBD1. V trimming: 6 bases; J trimming: 6 bases; junction bases outside the gene matches: 7. There are 14 residues in the CDR3. The CDR3 sequence is CASRPGQPSGELFF. The DNA for the CDR3 is TGTGCCAGCAGACCGGGACAGCCGTCCGGGGAGCTGTTTTTT.

J is TRBJ2-7 and V is TRBV27, with 12 bases lining up with TRBD2. The CDR3 is 16 residues long. In germline, CDR1 is MNHEY, CDR2 SMNVEV (reference sequence). V dropped 3 bases and J dropped 2; count of bases not matched to a gene: 5. The CDR3 coding sequence is TGTGCCAGCAGTTTGGCGTCTAGCGGGAGGGCCTACGAGCAGTACTTC. It is translated as CASSLASSGRAYEQYF.

The gene calls are TRBV11-2 and TRBJ2-3; D ambiguous. Germline V gene sequence: CDR1 SGHAT, CDR2 FQNNGV. Trimming stripped 3 bases from V and 6 bases from J, with 10 bases between. The CDR3 has 13 residues. In DNA form, the CDR3 reads TGTGCCAGCAGCTTGGAAACCCGTGATACGCAGTATTTT. It codes for CASSLETRDTQYF. The complete variable domain, with remaining parts taken from reference TRBV11-2 and TRBJ2-3, reads EAGVAQSPRYKIIEKRQSVAFWCNPISGHATLYWYQQILGQGPKLLIQFQNNGVVDDSQLPKDRFSAERLKGVDSTLKIQPAKLEDSAVYLCASSLETRDTQYFGPGTRLTVL.